This T cell receptor (beta chain) emerged from a study of graft-versus-host responses after intestinal transplantation. Sequencing was performed with immunoSEQ multiplex PCR; in TCRdb, only in-frame clones are kept and a portion is missing. The data show 10,000 or so clones, 25% to 30% seen once. The authors plated around 200,000 CFSE-labeled responder cells with around 200,000 irradiated, violet-dye-labeled stimulator cells. Sorting was performed after the reaction on proliferating CFSE-low CD3+CD4+ and CD3+CD8+ responders. The length of the CDR3 is 16 residues. V lost 3 bases, J lost 4 bases, and 18 bases lay in between. Germline V CDR1 and CDR2: SGHVS, FQNEAQ.

The V call is TRBV7-8, the J call TRBJ1-2; possible D gene TRBD1, 5 bases. The TCR was taken from a human patient who received an intestinal transplant. Sample: alloreactive CD4+ T cells from a mixed lymphocyte reaction culture, taken before intestinal transplant. Stated subset: CFSE-low proliferating T cells sorted from roughly six-day pre-transplant mixed lymphocyte reaction (GvH or HvG direction). CDR3 nucleotides: TGTGCCAGCAGCTTGTCGGGGCCCCTTCTTGGCTATGGCTACACCTTC. As protein: CASSLSGPLLGYGYTF.